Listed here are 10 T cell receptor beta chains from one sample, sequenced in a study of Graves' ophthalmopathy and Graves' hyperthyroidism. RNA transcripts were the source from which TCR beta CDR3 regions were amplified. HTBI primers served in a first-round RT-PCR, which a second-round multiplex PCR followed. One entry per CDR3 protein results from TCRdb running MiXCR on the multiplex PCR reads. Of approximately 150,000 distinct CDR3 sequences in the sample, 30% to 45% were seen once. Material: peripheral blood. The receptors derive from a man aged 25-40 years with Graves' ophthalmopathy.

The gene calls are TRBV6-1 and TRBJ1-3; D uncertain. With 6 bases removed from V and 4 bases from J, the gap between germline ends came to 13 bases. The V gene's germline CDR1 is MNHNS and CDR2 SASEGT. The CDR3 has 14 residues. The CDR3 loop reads CASSVGGLGNTIYF. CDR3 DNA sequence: TGTGCCAGCAGCGTCGGAGGGTTGGGAAACACCATATATTTT.

The CDR3 reads CASSRWGTEAFF. In DNA form, the CDR3 reads TGTGCCAGCAGCAGATGGGGCACTGAAGCTTTCTTT. V gene TRBV14 combines with J gene TRBJ1-1; no clear D. V was pared by 5 bases and J by 4 bases, with 8 bases between. From germline, CDR1 is SGHDN and CDR2 FVKESK. This CDR3 has 12 amino acids. Looking up the rest from reference TRBV14 and TRBJ1-1 gives the full variable domain: EAGVTQFPSHSVIEKGQTVTLRCDPISGHDNLYWYRRVMGKEIKFLLHFVKESKQDESGMPNNRFLAERTGGTYSTLKVQPAELEDSGVYFCASSRWGTEAFFGQGTRLTVV.

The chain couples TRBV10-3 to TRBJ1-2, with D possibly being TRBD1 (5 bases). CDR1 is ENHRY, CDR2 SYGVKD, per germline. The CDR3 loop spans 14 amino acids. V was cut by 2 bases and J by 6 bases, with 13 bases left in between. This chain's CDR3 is CAISESQGRDGYTF. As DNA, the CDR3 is TGTGCCATCAGTGAGAGTCAGGGTCGGGATGGCTACACCTTC.

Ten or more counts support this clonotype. CDR3 residues: CASSSSTGIGTSLNSNQPQHF. In DNA form, the CDR3 reads TGTGCCAGCAGTTCATCAACCGGGATTGGGACATCACTTAATAGCAATCAGCCCCAGCATTTT. The rearrangement uses TRBV27 and TRBJ1-5; TRBD1 might be the D (6 bases). Per the germline V gene, CDR1 is MNHEY and CDR2 is SMNVEV (reference sequence). The CDR3 contains 21 residues. The V gene lost 4 bases and the J gene lost 0 bases, with 28 bases spanning the gap.

CDR3 protein: CASSWGESYEQYF. In nucleotides, the CDR3 is TGTGCCAGCAGTTGGGGAGAATCCTACGAGCAGTACTTC. The chain recombines TRBV6-5 with TRBJ2-7; D perhaps matches TRBD2 (5 bases). Looked up from germline, CDR1 is MNHEY and CDR2 is SVGAGI. Trimming shortened V by 4 bases and J by 1 base, and 8 bases separated the two germline ends. The CDR3 loop spans 13 amino acids.

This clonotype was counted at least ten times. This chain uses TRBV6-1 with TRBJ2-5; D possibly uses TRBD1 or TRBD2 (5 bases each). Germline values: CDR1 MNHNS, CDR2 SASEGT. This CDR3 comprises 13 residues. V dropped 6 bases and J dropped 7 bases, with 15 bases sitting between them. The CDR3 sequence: CASSEAGSRTQYF. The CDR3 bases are TGTGCCAGCAGCGAGGCAGGGAGCAGGACCCAGTACTTC.

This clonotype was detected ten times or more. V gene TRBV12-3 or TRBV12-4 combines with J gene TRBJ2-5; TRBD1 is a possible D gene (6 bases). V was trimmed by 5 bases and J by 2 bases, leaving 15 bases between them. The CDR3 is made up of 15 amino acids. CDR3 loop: CASSRHQGGQETQYF. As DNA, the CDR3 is TGTGCCAGCAGTCGACACCAAGGGGGACAAGAGACCCAGTACTTC.

This CDR3 is CSVVGLQPLNTEAFF. For the CDR3, the DNA is TGCAGCGTTGTCGGCCTACAGCCCTTGAACACTGAAGCTTTCTTT. The genes are TRBV29-1 and TRBJ1-1; D unclear. This CDR3 region has 15 residues. The V end lost 4 bases, the J end lost 0 bases, and 15 bases lay between the germline ends. CDR1 and CDR2 from the germline V gene are SQVTM and ANQGSEA.

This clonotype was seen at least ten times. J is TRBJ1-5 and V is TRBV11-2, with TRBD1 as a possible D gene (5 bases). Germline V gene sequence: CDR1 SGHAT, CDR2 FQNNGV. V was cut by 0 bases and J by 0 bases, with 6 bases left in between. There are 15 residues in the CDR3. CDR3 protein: CASSLDRASNQPQHF. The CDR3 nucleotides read TGTGCCAGCAGCTTAGACAGGGCTAGCAATCAGCCCCAGCATTTT.

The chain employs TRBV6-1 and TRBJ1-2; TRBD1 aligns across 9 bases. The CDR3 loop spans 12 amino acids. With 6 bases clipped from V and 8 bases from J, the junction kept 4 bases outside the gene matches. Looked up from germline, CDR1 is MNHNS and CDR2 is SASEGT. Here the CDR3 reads CASSTGGRGYTF. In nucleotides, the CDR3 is TGTGCCAGCAGCACAGGGGGCAGGGGCTACACCTTC.